The 16 T cell receptor beta chains listed next were all sequenced from one sample in a study of blood T cell repertoires in COVID-19. Produced via immunoSEQ multiplex PCR; TCRdb's table is partial and in-frame only. This table holds about 260,000 clones, about 91% found once. Material: PBMCs or T cells enriched from blood (not recorded which). Receptors were obtained from a man aged 40-55 years who had been exposed to COVID-19.

The gene calls are TRBV7-9 and TRBJ2-3; a weak D match, TRBD1 (6 bases). The CDR3 contains 15 residues. The germline V and J ends were trimmed by 1 base and 6 bases, with 14 bases remaining between them. The germline V gene has CDR1 SEHNR and CDR2 FQNEAQ (reference sequence). The CDR3 region is CASSLGQALRDTQYF. CDR3 nucleotide sequence: TGTGCCAGCAGCTTAGGACAGGCCCTAAGGGATACGCAGTATTTT. Combining the CDR3 with reference TRBV7-9 and TRBJ2-3 gives the whole variable domain DTGVSQNPRHKITKRGQNVTFRCDPISEHNRLYWYRQTLGQGPEFLTYFQNEAQLEKSRLLSDRFSAERPKGSFSTLEIQRTEQGDSAMYLCASSLGQALRDTQYFGPGTRLTVL.

The rearrangement joins TRBV10-3 to TRBJ1-4; 7 bases agree with TRBD1. CDR1 is ENHRY and CDR2 is SYGVKD in the germline V gene. This CDR3 is 15 amino acids long. V lost 4 bases to trimming and J lost 3 bases; unmatched junction nucleotides: 5. For the CDR3, the DNA is TGTGCCATCAGTGGAGGAACAGGGGCTAATGAAAAACTGTTTTTT. Residues: CAISGGTGANEKLFF.

V is TRBV9 and J is TRBJ2-1; 8 nucleotides line up with TRBD2. Unmatched junction bases numbered 8, after V lost 1 base and J lost 8 bases. Germline CDR1 is SGDLS and CDR2 is YYNGEE. This CDR3 spans 15 amino acids. The CDR3 spells CASSVSAGGMHEQFF. The CDR3 coding sequence is TGTGCCAGCAGCGTATCTGCGGGAGGAATGCATGAGCAGTTCTTC.

This clone was detected once. This chain joins TRBV7-9 and TRBJ2-1; 8 nucleotides agree with TRBD2. Trimming removed 1 base from V and 3 bases from J; junction bases left unmatched: 5. Germline V gene data show CDR1 as SEHNR and CDR2 as FQNEAQ (reference sequence). The CDR3 consists of 16 residues. The chain's CDR3 is CASSLGTSRYYNEQFF. DNA for the CDR3: TGTGCCAGCAGCTTAGGGACTAGCCGCTACTACAATGAGCAGTTCTTC.

The chain uses TRBV5-1 and TRBJ2-3; D perhaps matches TRBD1 (6 bases). The CDR3 length is 12 residues. V shed 4 bases and J shed 6 bases, with 9 bases lying between them. From germline, CDR1 is SGHRS and CDR2 YFSETQ. CDR3 sequence reads: CASSKDSDTQYF. The CDR3 DNA reads as TGCGCCAGCAGCAAGGACAGCGATACGCAGTATTTT.

This clone was detected only a few times. The chain joins TRBV27 to TRBJ1-3; a possible D gene is TRBD1 (5 bases). CDR3 length: 13 amino acids. Germline CDR1 MNHEY, CDR2 SMNVEV (reference sequence). V gave up 8 bases and J gave up 3 bases, with 11 bases separating them. Here the CDR3 reads CASPPQGGNTIYF. In nucleotides, the CDR3 is TGTGCCAGCCCCCCCCAGGGTGGAAACACCATATATTTT.

V and J are TRBV9 and TRBJ2-3; weak D call: TRBD2 (5 bases). The CDR3 is 15 amino acids. V gave up 4 bases and J gave up 4 bases, with 16 bases separating them. Germline CDR1 SGDLS, CDR2 YYNGEE. CDR3 residues: CASSIATASSDTQYF. DNA for the CDR3: TGTGCCAGCAGCATCGCCACGGCTAGCTCAGATACGCAGTATTTT.

This chain joins TRBV24-1 and TRBJ2-5, with TRBD1 identical over 7 bases. Trimming took 4 bases from V and 3 from J; bases not matched to a gene: 4. The CDR3 totals 14 residues. Germline V gene sequence: CDR1 KGHDR, CDR2 SFDVKD. The CDR3 DNA is TGTGCCACCAGTGAGCGTCAGGGGGAAGAGACCCAGTACTTC. It encodes CATSERQGEETQYF.

This clone appeared a few times. V usage is TRBV30 and J usage is TRBJ1-1; 7 bases match TRBD1. The length of the CDR3 is 13 residues. The V gene end was trimmed by 3 bases and the J gene end by 4 bases; junction bases not matched to a gene: 5. Germline CDR1 reads GTSNPN; CDR2 reads SVGIG (reference sequence). CDR3 loop: CAWSRRGSTEAFF. CDR3 sequence (DNA): TGTGCCTGGAGCCGCAGGGGGTCCACTGAAGCTTTCTTT.

To note about this clone: Within the sample, other DNA sequences also encode this same CDR3. This chain links TRBV7-9 with TRBJ1-1, with 8 nucleotides matching TRBD1. The V segment lost 1 base and the J segment 4 bases; nucleotides outside the gene matches: 2. CDR3 size: 14 residues. Germline V gene data show CDR1 as SEHNR and CDR2 as FQNEAQ (reference sequence). CDR3 bases: TGTGCCAGCAGCTTAGGGACAGGGTCCACTGAAGCTTTCTTT. The encoded protein is CASSLGTGSTEAFF.

This chain uses TRBV27 with TRBJ1-5; D call uncertain. Trimming stripped 3 bases from V and 2 bases from J, with 14 bases between. Germline-derived CDR1 and CDR2 are MNHEY and SMNVEV (reference sequence). The CDR3 length is 16 residues. The CDR3 protein is CASSFGGRGGNQPQHF. DNA for the CDR3: TGTGCCAGCAGTTTTGGAGGGAGAGGAGGCAATCAGCCCCAGCATTTT.

This sequence joins TRBV19 and TRBJ2-3; 7 nucleotides align to TRBD2. The germline V gene has CDR1 LNHDA and CDR2 SQIVND (reference sequence). The CDR3 is 14 amino acids. The V gene end was trimmed by 6 bases and the J gene end by 3 bases; junction bases not matched to a gene: 6. Written as DNA, the CDR3 is TGTGCCAGTAGCCGTAGCGGGCTGACAGATACGCAGTATTTT. It is translated as CASSRSGLTDTQYF.

The chain combines TRBV5-1 with TRBJ2-5, with 7 bases fitting TRBD1. V was pared by 4 bases and J by 5 bases, with 8 bases of the junction left unmatched. The length of the CDR3 is 14 residues. CDR1 is SGHRS and CDR2 is YFSETQ in the germline V gene. The CDR3 protein is CASSPRQGQETQYF. The DNA for the CDR3 is TGCGCCAGCAGCCCCCGACAGGGTCAGGAGACCCAGTACTTC.

This chain connects TRBV10-3 to TRBJ2-3; D remains ambiguous. CDR1 is ENHRY, CDR2 SYGVKD, per germline. This CDR3 has 15 amino acids. V was cut by 4 bases and J by 2 bases, with 13 bases left in between. CDR3 sequence reads: CAISVQPSNTDTQYF. CDR3 bases: TGTGCCATCAGTGTCCAGCCTAGTAACACAGATACGCAGTATTTT.

The J gene is TRBJ1-4, the V gene TRBV24-1; D gene ambiguous. The CDR3 consists of 12 residues. The V gene lost 5 bases and the J gene lost 7 bases, with 7 bases spanning the gap. In germline, CDR1 is KGHDR, CDR2 SFDVKD. The CDR3: CATSAAGEKLFF. In DNA, the CDR3 is TGTGCCACCAGTGCAGCAGGTGAAAAACTGTTTTTT.

The rearrangement links TRBV7-2 to TRBJ2-7; TRBD2 matches 13 bases. Trimming removed 5 bases from V and 0 bases from J; junction bases left unmatched: 7. Germline V gene data show CDR1 as SGHTA and CDR2 as FQGNSA. CDR3 length equals 17 residues. The CDR3 loop is CASSPLGTSGTSYEQYF. In DNA, the CDR3 is TGTGCCAGCAGCCCCCTCGGGACTAGCGGGACCTCCTACGAGCAGTACTTC.